This TCR beta chain was captured in a study of shared clonotypes between healthy human individuals. Sequencing was performed with immunoSEQ multiplex PCR; in TCRdb, only in-frame clones are kept and a portion is missing. The sample gives 2 million to 2.5 million clones, around 93% of which show up once; 0.37% is in the top ten. Study observations and caveats: Generally, estimated richness proved larger in naive subsets than it did in memory subsets.

This clone has a single count. The antigen is unknown. Other nucleotide sequences in the sample specify the same CDR3. The source material was naive CD4+ T cells from PBMCs. As for subset: CD45RA+ positively selected. The receptor comes from a man aged 18 to 29 in good health. Some clones in this sample may be carry-over from other donors' samples.

CDR3 region: CASSVGQGYGYTF. The CDR3 region has the DNA TGTGCCAGCAGCGTGGGACAGGGGTATGGCTACACCTTC. The V call is TRBV7-3, the J call TRBJ1-2; TRBD1 agrees at 10 bases. V trimming: 5 bases; J trimming: 5 bases; junction bases outside the gene matches: 2. The CDR3 has 13 amino acids. Germline loops: CDR1 SGHTA, CDR2 FQGTGA.